This T cell receptor (beta chain) was recorded in a study of metastatic and nonmetastatic thyroid tumors. Study outcomes and limitations: Versus benign nodules, malignant thyroid tumors reportedly had significantly higher TCR beta diversity, in blood and tumor.

As originally analysed: A classifier for distant metastasis in papillary thyroid cancer was constructed using CDR3 differences observed across clinicopathological groups. TCRdb recomputed clones from the PCR reads via MiXCR. TCRdb's processing, not the study's, gives the V and J calls here. The sample includes fewer than 40,000 clones, 25% to 35% seen only once; the top ten take more than 30%. This CDR3 has 15 amino acids. The V gene lost 5 bases and the J gene lost 1 base, with 14 bases spanning the gap. Germline values: CDR1 SGHTA, CDR2 FQGTGA. No patient received treatment before thyroid surgery. This clone was counted ten times or more. What it binds is unknown.

This receptor was obtained from a female donor with papillary thyroid cancer or a benign thyroid nodule (not recorded which). Some clones in this sample may be carry-over from other donors' samples. The chain links TRBV7-3 to TRBJ1-1; D unclear. Sequencing was performed on blood. The CDR3 region is CASSPDGPSNTEAFF. The CDR3, as DNA: TGTGCCAGCAGCCCGGACGGGCCCTCGAACACTGAAGCTTTCTTT.